This T cell receptor beta chain is drawn from a study of neurological immune-mediated disorders. Whole-study findings and limits: No sharing of CDR3 amino acid sequences was observed among expanded clones across subjects, suggesting private repertoires in all groups. HTLV-1-associated myelopathy had the most TCR clonal expansion, while multiple sclerosis had the least, a level that fell below healthy controls.

5'RACE generated cDNA with 10-nucleotide random UMIs. TCRdb ran MiXCR on the 5' RACE reads and lists one entry per CDR3 protein. The table shows 72,000 or so distinct CDR3 sequences, with more than 15% occurring only once. The V segment lost 5 bases and the J segment 5 bases; nucleotides outside the gene matches: 14. This CDR3 region has 17 residues. Source material was 2 million unsorted PBMCs, stored at -80 °C in RNAlater. There are many counts of this clonotype. Its antigen is currently unknown. The sequence was obtained from a woman in her thirties or forties in good health. The sequencing sample was made of PBMCs. The V and J genes are TRBV12-3 or TRBV12-4 and TRBJ2-3; TRBD2 matches at 9 bases. The CDR3 region has the DNA TGTGCCAGCAGTCCCCGAGGGGTGCGGGGGGGCCAAGATACGCAGTATTTT. Residues: CASSPRGVRGGQDTQYF.